Sequencing of this TCR beta chain was carried out in a study of beta chain features in type 1 diabetes. Reverse transcribing all isolated RNA meant expressed TCRB transcripts were sequenced. Assay: immunoSEQ multiplex PCR; the TCRdb copy retains only in-frame clones and omits some. The sample yields about 650,000 clones, approximately 13% seen once. It was via CD45RO/CCR7/CD25/CD127/CD95/CD27 that CD4+ naive, central memory, regulatory and stem cell-like memory cells were sorted. V lost 3 bases, J lost 3 bases, and 6 bases lay in between. The CDR3 is made up of 12 amino acids. Germline CDR1 reads PRHDT; CDR2 reads FYEKMQ (reference sequence). General observations from the study: TCRB CDR3 length was moderately but significantly reduced in all four CD4+ subsets of Type 1 diabetes patients.

About this clone itself: Antigen: not known.

The gene calls are TRBV13 and TRBJ2-7; D is undetermined. The sequenced sample consisted of naive CD4+ T cells from blood. The TCR originated in a man aged 30 to 39 with type 1 diabetes. This chain's CDR3 is CASSFTGYEQYF. CDR3 in DNA: TGTGCCAGCAGCTTTACGGGCTACGAGCAGTACTTC.